Sequencing of this T cell receptor beta chain was carried out in a study of type 1 and type 2 diabetes patients. Overall study results and limits: Unmatched age and gender across groups might bias interpretation. Type 2 diabetes repertoires were more diverse than type 1 diabetes repertoires.

Standard classification criteria confirmed type 1 or type 2 diabetes in all patients. No donor had another autoimmune disease or recent infection within four weeks. As regards this clonotype: Its matching antigen is unknown.

PCR was run on genomic DNA. The TCR beta CDR3 region was amplified using 30 forward and 13 reverse primers. TCRdb re-called the multiplex PCR reads through MiXCR, storing one row per CDR3 protein. The sample includes some 250,000 distinct CDR3 sequences, around 47% seen only once; the top ten take about an eighth. Deletions cut 0 bases from V and 3 bases from J, with 21 bases between. The CDR3 consists of 18 residues. Germline-derived CDR1 and CDR2 are MNHNY and SVGAGI (reference sequence). The sequence was obtained from a man in his late teens or twenties with type 2 diabetes. The genes are TRBV6-6 and TRBJ2-7; D unclear. The source material was peripheral blood mononuclear cells (PBMCs). This CDR3 is CASSYSRIGSTNLYEQYF. DNA of the CDR3: TGTGCCAGCAGTTACTCGAGAATAGGCTCCACAAATCTCTACGAGCAGTACTTC.